These 20 T cell receptor beta chains came from one sample sequenced in a study of T cell responses to AZD1222 COVID-19 vaccine. Some clones are missing from TCRdb's copy, which holds only in-frame ones; the method was immunoSEQ multiplex PCR. This table holds around 110,000 clones, around 89% found once. The sample was peripheral blood, taken on day 0 of AZD1222 vaccination. The receptors were gathered from an adult in good health.

V usage is TRBV27 and J usage is TRBJ2-1; D uncertain. Trimming took 1 base from V and 3 from J, leaving 13 bases between them. CDR1 and CDR2 (germline): MNHEY, SMNVEV (reference sequence). The CDR3 consists of 16 residues. In DNA form, the CDR3 reads TGTGCCAGCAGTTTATTCCCAGAAAATGTCTACAATGAGCAGTTCTTC. It translates to CASSLFPENVYNEQFF.

V is TRBV27 and J is TRBJ1-2, with D perhaps matching TRBD1 (5 bases). Trimming cost V 0 bases and J 3 bases, with 14 bases left between them. Germline CDR1 and CDR2: MNHEY and SMNVEV (reference sequence). This CDR3 is built from 16 residues. The CDR3: CASSLSGLRGDYGYTF. The CDR3 DNA reads as TGTGCCAGCAGTTTATCCGGTCTGAGGGGCGACTATGGCTACACCTTC.

This clone was seen only a few times. The chain has TRBV6-2 or TRBV6-3 and TRBJ2-1; 7 bases align to TRBD2. The CDR3 has 15 amino acids. Germline assignment: CDR1 MNHEY and CDR2 SVGEGT. Trimming at V came to 4 bases and at J to 4 bases, leaving 7 bases not matched to a gene. The CDR3: CASSSLERGYNEQFF. The CDR3, as DNA: TGTGCCAGCAGTTCTCTGGAGCGGGGTTACAATGAGCAGTTCTTC.

This chain connects TRBV10-3 to TRBJ2-1; D may be TRBD2 (6 bases). CDR1 and CDR2 (germline): ENHRY, SYGVKD. The CDR3 has 16 residues. The ends were cut back, 6 bases at V and 8 bases at J, with 23 bases in the middle. The CDR3 is CAISEPDYSERDEQFF. CDR3 bases: TGTGCCATCAGCGAGCCGGACTATTCCGAAAGGGATGAGCAGTTCTTC.

The rearrangement links TRBV7-9 to TRBJ1-1, with unresolved D. Between the trimmed V and J ends, which lost 2 bases and 7 bases, there was a span of 8 bases. The CDR3 runs to 12 residues. Per the germline V gene, CDR1 is SEHNR and CDR2 is FQNEAQ (reference sequence). CDR3 DNA: TGTGCCAGCAGCTTACAGCGGCGTGAAGCTTTCTTT. It codes for CASSLQRREAFF.

The V gene is TRBV12-3 or TRBV12-4, the J gene TRBJ1-1, with D hard to call. The V end was cut by 6 bases, the J end by 1 base, with 9 bases between. This CDR3 is 13 amino acids long. CDR3 amino acids: CASSRLENTEAFF. In DNA, the CDR3 is TGTGCCAGCAGCCGTTTAGAGAACACTGAAGCTTTCTTT.

J is TRBJ2-2 and V is TRBV11-3; TRBD1 agrees at 8 bases. V dropped 4 bases and J dropped 4; count of bases not matched to a gene: 2. Per the germline V gene, CDR1 is SGHNT and CDR2 is YENEEA. The CDR3 is 14 amino acids. The CDR3 coding sequence is TGTGCCAGCAGCTGGACAGGGAGCACCGGGGAGCTGTTTTTT. This encodes CASSWTGSTGELFF.

The chain has TRBV2 and TRBJ2-7; no clear D. Per the germline V gene, CDR1 is SNHLY and CDR2 is FYNNEI. V dropped 8 bases and J dropped 2 bases, with 25 bases sitting between them. CDR3 length: 17 amino acids. For the CDR3, the DNA is TGTGCCAGCGGGAAAAGGCAGGCCGCAGATCTTGCCTACGAGCAGTACTTC. Translated, it gives CASGKRQAADLAYEQYF.

V is TRBV6-2 or TRBV6-3 and J is TRBJ2-3; TRBD1 is a possible D gene (6 bases). The CDR3 is 17 residues long. Trimming took off 0 bases at V and 2 bases at J, with 15 bases between the two ends. Germline V gives CDR1 MNHEY, CDR2 SVGEGT. This CDR3 is CASSYSRAGANTDTQYF. DNA of the CDR3: TGTGCCAGCAGTTACTCGAGGGCAGGGGCCAACACAGATACGCAGTATTTT.

The CDR3 spells CASSGQGASGQPQHF. CDR3 in DNA: TGTGCCAGCAGTGGGCAGGGGGCAAGCGGTCAGCCCCAGCATTTT. The chain couples TRBV2 to TRBJ1-5; TRBD1 matches at 8 bases. Germline V CDR1 and CDR2: SNHLY, FYNNEI. V was clipped by 4 bases and J by 6 bases; unmatched bases: 8. This CDR3 is built from 15 residues.

J is TRBJ2-1 and V is TRBV19; D perhaps matches TRBD2 (5 bases). Germline loops: CDR1 LNHDA, CDR2 SQIVND (reference sequence). The CDR3 runs 22 residues. The germline V and J ends were trimmed by 0 bases and 0 bases, with 27 bases remaining between them. The CDR3 sequence: CASSIDKRAGIRYASSYNEQFF. The CDR3 bases are TGTGCCAGTAGTATAGATAAGCGAGCCGGGATCCGATACGCCAGCTCCTACAATGAGCAGTTCTTC.

The chain links TRBV5-1 to TRBJ2-7; TRBD1 might be the D (6 bases). Germline CDR1 is SGHRS and CDR2 is YFSETQ. V was shortened by 4 bases and J by 4 bases, with 12 bases between the two germline ends. CDR3 length equals 13 residues. The CDR3 loop is CASSVTGTYEQYF. In DNA form, the CDR3 reads TGCGCCAGCAGCGTTACCGGGACATACGAGCAGTACTTC.

The rearrangement uses TRBV18 and TRBJ1-4; no definite D call. V was trimmed by 0 bases and J by 7 bases, leaving 12 bases between them. This CDR3 spans 15 amino acids. Germline V CDR1 and CDR2: KGHSH, LQKENI. The CDR3 sequence is CASSPPTGRGEKLFF. DNA for the CDR3: TGTGCCAGCTCACCACCAACCGGGCGGGGTGAAAAACTGTTTTTT.

The rearrangement joins TRBV5-1 to TRBJ2-2, with TRBD1 matching 7 bases. The CDR3 has 15 residues. V gave up 6 bases and J gave up 2 bases; unmatched junction bases: 7. The V gene's germline CDR1 is SGHRS and CDR2 YFSETQ. The CDR3 region is CASNIGTANTGELFF. The CDR3 coding sequence is TGCGCCAGCAACATCGGGACAGCTAACACCGGGGAGCTGTTTTTT.

The chain combines TRBV21-1 with TRBJ2-1. TRBV21-1 is recorded as a pseudogene. This CDR3 comprises 16 residues. DNA of the CDR3: TGTGCCAGCAGCAAATGCTGGACGTACCACCTCGATGAGCAGTTCTTC. Amino acids: CASSKCWTYHLDEQFF.

This chain joins TRBV9 and TRBJ1-3; D unresolved. The CDR3 spans 13 residues. The V gene lost 4 bases and the J gene lost 2 bases, with 7 bases spanning the gap. The V gene's germline CDR1 is SGDLS and CDR2 YYNGEE. CDR3: CASSPSPGNTIYF. Written as DNA, the CDR3 is TGTGCCAGCAGCCCATCCCCTGGAAACACCATATATTTT.

This sequence joins TRBV6-2 or TRBV6-3 and TRBJ1-6, with D tentatively TRBD1 (5 bases). The V gene lost 3 bases and the J gene lost 8 bases, with 11 bases spanning the gap. This CDR3 contains 14 residues. Germline lookup yields CDR1 MNHEY and CDR2 SVGEGT. The CDR3 loop is CASSYARVDSPLHF. The CDR3 coding sequence is TGTGCCAGCAGTTATGCCAGGGTTGATTCACCCCTCCACTTT.

The genes are TRBV5-1 and TRBJ2-3; 7 bases agree with TRBD1. Per the germline V gene, CDR1 is SGHRS and CDR2 is YFSETQ. The V gene end was trimmed by 2 bases and the J gene end by 4 bases; junction bases not matched to a gene: 7. The CDR3 has 15 amino acids. The CDR3 coding sequence is TGCGCCAGCAGCTTCGACAGGGAAGTGGCAGATACGCAGTATTTT. Encoded protein: CASSFDREVADTQYF.

The chain employs TRBV6-1 and TRBJ1-1; D is perhaps TRBD1 (6 bases). This CDR3 comprises 13 residues. CDR1 is MNHNS, CDR2 SASEGT, per germline. Trimming pared 1 base from V and 6 bases from J, leaving 9 bases between. The CDR3, as DNA: TGTGCCAGCAGTGAAGATGGGGGCTCTGAAGCTTTCTTT. This codes for CASSEDGGSEAFF.

The chain couples TRBV25-1 to TRBJ2-3; 7 positions agree with TRBD2. This CDR3 is 13 amino acids long. The germline V gene has CDR1 MGHDK and CDR2 SYGVNS. V shed 4 bases, J shed 4 bases, and the junction held 2 bases outside the gene matches. The DNA for the CDR3 is TGTGCCAGCAGTGGCCGGGGGGCAGATACGCAGTATTTT. This sequence encodes CASSGRGADTQYF. The entire variable domain, with the rest obtained from reference TRBV25-1 and TRBJ2-3, is as follows: EADIYQTPRYLVIGTGKKITLECSQTMGHDKMYWYQQDPGMELHLIHYSYGVNSTEKGDLSSESTVSRIRTEHFPLTLESARPSHTSQYLCASSGRGADTQYFGPGTRLTVL.